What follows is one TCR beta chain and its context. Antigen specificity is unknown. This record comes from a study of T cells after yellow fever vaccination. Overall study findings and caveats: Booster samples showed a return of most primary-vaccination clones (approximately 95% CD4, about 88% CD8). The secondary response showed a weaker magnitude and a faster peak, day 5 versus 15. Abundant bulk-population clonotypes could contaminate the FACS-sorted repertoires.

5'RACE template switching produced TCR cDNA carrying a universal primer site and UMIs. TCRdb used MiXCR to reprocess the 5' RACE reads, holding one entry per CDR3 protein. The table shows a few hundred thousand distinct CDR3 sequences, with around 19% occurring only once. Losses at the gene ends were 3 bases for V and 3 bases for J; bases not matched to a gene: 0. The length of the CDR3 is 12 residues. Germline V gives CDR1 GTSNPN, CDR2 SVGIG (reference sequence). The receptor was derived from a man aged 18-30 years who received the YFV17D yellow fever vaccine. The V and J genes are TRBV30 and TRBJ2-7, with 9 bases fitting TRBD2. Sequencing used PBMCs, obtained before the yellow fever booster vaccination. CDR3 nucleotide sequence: TGTGCCTGGAGGACTAGCGGCTACGAGCAGTACTTC. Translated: CAWRTSGYEQYF. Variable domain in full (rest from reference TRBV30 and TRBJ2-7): SQTIHQWPATLVQPVGSPLSLECTVEGTSNPNLYWYRQAAGRGLQLLFYSVGIGQISSEVPQNLSASRPQDRQFILSSKKLLLSDSGFYLCAWRTSGYEQYFGPGTRLTVT.